This TCR beta chain was sequenced in a study of blood T cell repertoires in COVID-19. Study details: Collection of acute and convalescent COVID-19 samples took place in the United States, Italy and Spain. PBMCs, B-cell-depleted T cells, or T cells provided the cDNA or gDNA that made up the material.

The repertoire was sequenced with immunoSEQ multiplex PCR; TCRdb's copy has only in-frame clones and lacks some. The table lists some 80,000 clones, approximately 86% of them singletons. CDR3 length: 15 amino acids. Deletions cut 3 bases from V and 1 base from J, with 10 bases between. CDR1 SGHTA and CDR2 FQGNSA come from the germline V gene. Material for sequencing was peripheral blood. The V and J genes are TRBV7-2 and TRBJ1-5, with a possible D match to TRBD1 (6 bases). This receptor was identified in a human donor in a cohort sampled during active COVID-19. CDR3 region: CASSFDRRSNQPQHF. CDR3 DNA sequence: TGTGCCAGCAGCTTTGACAGGAGAAGCAATCAGCCCCAGCATTTT.